Detailed here is one T cell receptor beta chain. Its specificity is unknown. Amplification used 60 Vbeta primers and 13 Jbeta primers. Libraries were prepared by immunoSEQ multiplex PCR; TCRdb keeps only in-frame clonotypes and omits some of them. Of over 150,000 clones listed, 60% to 85% were seen once; the top ten hold about 4%. CDR1 is LNHDA and CDR2 is SQIVND in the germline V gene (reference sequence). This CDR3 contains 14 residues. Trimming took off 7 bases at V and 5 bases at J, with 16 bases between the two ends. This sample is drawn from a study of cytomegalovirus exposure and HLA in healthy donors. Study information: The Caucasian-associated ancestry cluster held roughly 84% of roughly 370 genotyped donors. Study findings and constraints: Specificity of a few CMV-associated chains for CMV antigens was verified in vitro. A later analysis found most CMV-associated TCR beta chains apparently HLA-restricted.

The sequence came from a woman in her thirties or forties in good health and CMV-seronegative. Sequencing was carried out using PBMCs. This sequence joins TRBV19 and TRBJ2-3; a weak D match, TRBD2 (6 bases). The DNA of the CDR3 is TGTGCCAGTACCATGGGGACTGAGTTAGATACGCAGTATTTT. Translated: CASTMGTELDTQYF.